This T cell receptor beta chain was sequenced in a study of radiotherapy plus CTLA-4 blockade in lung cancer. Study-wide points: Among blood TCR repertoires after radiotherapy plus ipilimumab, tumor-derived clones expanded.

The repertoire was sequenced with immunoSEQ multiplex PCR; TCRdb's copy has only in-frame clones and lacks some. The sample lists 30,000 or so clones, roughly 71% occurring once. The length of the CDR3 is 16 residues. Per the germline V gene, CDR1 is SGHRS and CDR2 is YFSETQ. A word on this clone: The antigen remains undetermined. A junction boundary mismatches the germline segment, possibly from a read error.

Sample: peripheral blood, taken from a patient treated with radiotherapy plus ipilimumab. The genes are TRBV5-1 and TRBJ1-1, with a tentative D call TRBD1 (5 bases). This sequence originates from a human donor with non-small cell lung cancer whose response to radiotherapy plus ipilimumab could not be evaluated. CDR3: CASNLGGDGMNTEAFF. The CDR3 coding sequence is TGCGCCAGCAACTTGGGGGGGGACGGGATGAACACTGAAGCTTTCTTT. Looking up the rest from reference TRBV5-1 and TRBJ1-1 gives the full variable domain: KAGVTQTPRYLIKTRGQQVTLSCSPISGHRSVSWYQQTPGQGLQFLFEYFSETQRNKGNFPGRFSGRQFSNSRSEMNVSTLELGDSALYLCASNLGGDGMNTEAFFGQGTRLTVV.